This section outlines one T cell receptor (beta chain) sequence together with its context. The Seattle patients, enrolled during active infection, were followed longitudinally. Germline V gene sequence: CDR1 MDHEN, CDR2 SYDVKM. CDR3 size: 14 residues. Trimming removed 2 bases from V and 8 bases from J, with 15 bases in between. The data stem from a study of blood T cell repertoires in COVID-19. Original processing methods: Amplified reference gene primers provided the basis for estimating nucleated cell counts. Libraries were prepared by immunoSEQ multiplex PCR; TCRdb keeps only in-frame clonotypes and omits some of them. D and trimming come from the DNA, and the V and J calls and clone size come from that table. The sample carries more than 300,000 clones, 90% recorded once.

Source material: peripheral blood. This receptor was identified in a woman between 35 and 50 years old with COVID-19, enrolled during active disease. The chain uses TRBV28 and TRBJ1-1, with D maybe TRBD1 (6 bases). The CDR3 sequence: CASSLAGTPTEAFF. CDR3 sequence (DNA): TGTGCCAGCAGTTTAGCCGGGACACCTACGGAAGCTTTCTTT.